The rows below give T cell receptor beta chains drawn from one sample of a study of blood T cell repertoires in COVID-19. Method: immunoSEQ multiplex PCR; TCRdb's copy keeps in-frame clones and lacks some. Here the sample spans about 260,000 clones, 80% to 90% being singletons. Sequenced: peripheral blood. All receptors come from a woman in her 70s with COVID-19, enrolled during active disease. The CDR3 runs from the conserved cysteine through the conserved F or W. Each record gives: CDR3 protein, CDR3 DNA, V gene, D gene, J gene, clone size. D genes are given only for firm matches. Clone size is not always given. Where it is, it says once, few, many or a class for expanded clones.

CASSEDGEINEKLFF,TGTGCCAGCAGTGAAGATGGGGAGATTAATGAAAAACTGTTTTTT,TRBV25-1,-,TRBJ1-4,few
CASSSERLAGDTQYF,TGTGCCAGCTCATCCGAGCGGCTAGCGGGAGATACGCAGTATTTT,TRBV18,TRBD2,TRBJ2-3,-
CSASSGRGTGELFF,TGCAGTGCTAGTTCCGGGAGGGGCACCGGGGAGCTGTTTTTT,TRBV20-1,TRBD2,TRBJ2-2,-
CASSLTSGHVHTGELFF,TGTGCCAGCAGTCTAACCTCGGGACATGTTCACACCGGGGAGCTGTTTTTT,TRBV21-1,-,TRBJ2-2,-
CASSPVMTGETQYF,TGCGCCAGCAGCCCCGTCATGACAGGGGAGACCCAGTACTTC,TRBV4-3,TRBD1,TRBJ2-5,-
CASRLHRRGAINQPQHF,TGTGCAAGTCGCTTACACCGGCGGGGGGCAATCAATCAGCCCCAGCATTTT,TRBV12-2,-,TRBJ1-5,-
CASSSDRGRYYEQYF,TGTGCCAGCAGTTCGGACAGGGGGCGATACTACGAGCAGTACTTC,TRBV27,TRBD1,TRBJ2-7,once
CATASRTSGASYNEQFF,TGTGCCACTGCAAGCAGGACTAGCGGGGCCTCCTACAATGAGCAGTTCTTC,TRBV24-1,TRBD2,TRBJ2-1,-
CASRRGGDNEQFF,TGTGCCAGCCGCCGGGGAGGGGACAATGAGCAGTTCTTC,TRBV3-1/TRBV3-2,TRBD2,TRBJ2-1,once
CASSPRTGRDTEAFF,TGTGCCAGCAGCCCGAGGACAGGGAGAGACACTGAAGCTTTCTTT,TRBV11-3,TRBD1,TRBJ1-1,-
CASSLETGHNSPLHF,TGTGCCAGCAGCTTAGAAACAGGACATAATTCACCCCTCCACTTT,TRBV7-9,-,TRBJ1-6,-
CASSLTLNSPLHF,TGTGCCAGCAGCTTGACACTCAATTCACCCCTCCACTTT,TRBV28,-,TRBJ1-6,-
CATGVRYGYTF,TGTGCCACAGGGGTGCGCTATGGCTACACCTTC,TRBV24-1,-,TRBJ1-2,-
CASGRGRYEQYF,TGTGCCAGCGGCAGGGGTCGGTACGAGCAGTACTTC,TRBV6-5,-,TRBJ2-7,-
CSASYRAVGYGYTF,TGCAGTGCTAGTTACAGGGCGGTGGGATATGGCTACACCTTC,TRBV20-1,-,TRBJ1-2,-
CASSLFVGGSEQYF,TGTGCCAGCAGTTTATTCGTCGGGGGTTCCGAGCAGTACTTC,TRBV27,-,TRBJ2-7,-
CASSPLAGELQETQYF,TGTGCCAGCTCACCGCTTGCAGGGGAACTCCAAGAGACCCAGTACTTC,TRBV18,-,TRBJ2-5,-
CASSHGTANTGELFF,TGTGCTAGCAGCCACGGGACAGCTAACACCGGGGAGCTGTTTTTT,TRBV7-7,TRBD1,TRBJ2-2,-
CASSWRSGEKLFF,TGTGCCAGCAGTTGGAGGTCGGGTGAAAAACTGTTTTTT,TRBV6-5,-,TRBJ1-4,-
CASSLVDGDYEQYF,TGTGCCAGCAGCTTAGTGGACGGGGACTACGAGCAGTACTTC,TRBV7-2,-,TRBJ2-7,-
CASSQTPTYEQYF,TGTGCCAGCAGCCAAACCCCAACTTACGAGCAGTACTTC,TRBV28,-,TRBJ2-7,once
CASSHATDSLNTEAFF,TGCGCCAGCAGCCACGCCACGGACAGCCTCAACACTGAAGCTTTCTTT,TRBV4-1,-,TRBJ1-1,-
CASSRGTQDTQYF,TGTGCCAGCAGCCGGGGGACTCAGGATACGCAGTATTTT,TRBV4-2,-,TRBJ2-3,-
CASSYLRTGGGYTF,TGTGCCAGCAGTTACCTGCGGACAGGGGGAGGCTACACCTTC,TRBV6-5,TRBD1,TRBJ1-2,-
CASKLHPGGGTEAFF,TGTGCCAGCAAACTTCACCCGGGGGGTGGCACTGAAGCTTTCTTT,TRBV28,-,TRBJ1-1,-
CASRGQINEKLFF,TGTGCCAGCAGGGGACAGATTAATGAAAAACTGTTTTTT,TRBV6-5,TRBD1,TRBJ1-4,-
CASSSFIRDRNYGYTF,TGTGCCAGCAGCTCATTCATAAGAGACAGAAACTATGGCTACACCTTC,TRBV7-9,-,TRBJ1-2,-
CASSATGKSSTRTYEQYF,TGTGCCAGCAGTGCGACAGGCAAGTCTTCAACACGAACCTACGAGCAGTACTTC,TRBV2,-,TRBJ2-7,-
CASTDRGGMLLDTEAFF,TGCGCCAGCACCGACAGGGGAGGTATGCTGCTGGACACTGAAGCTTTCTTT,TRBV5-1,TRBD1,TRBJ1-1,-
CASSQSQDNQPQHF,TGCGCCAGCAGCCAATCACAAGACAATCAGCCCCAGCATTTT,TRBV4-1,-,TRBJ1-5,-
CASSPHGLAGGREQYF,TGTGCCAGCAGCCCCCATGGACTAGCGGGAGGGCGCGAGCAGTACTTC,TRBV7-3,TRBD2,TRBJ2-7,-
CASRLVEWYGYTF,TGTGCCAGCAGGCTGGTGGAGTGGTATGGCTACACCTTC,TRBV7-3,-,TRBJ1-2,-
CASSYGGRGNEQYF,TGTGCCAGCAGTTATGGCGGCAGGGGGAACGAGCAGTACTTC,TRBV6-2/TRBV6-3,TRBD1,TRBJ2-7,-
CASSLKDTQYF,TGTGCCAGCAGCCTCAAAGATACGCAGTATTTT,TRBV6-2/TRBV6-3,-,TRBJ2-3,-
CSVVNSYEQYF,TGCAGCGTTGTTAACTCCTACGAGCAGTACTTC,TRBV29-1,-,TRBJ2-7,-
CASSQGEGQPQHF,TGTGCCAGCAGCCAGGGGGAAGGTCAGCCCCAGCATTTT,TRBV6-2/TRBV6-3,TRBD1,TRBJ1-5,-
CASSPGATYEQYF,TGTGCCAGCTCACCAGGGGCTACTTACGAGCAGTACTTC,TRBV18,-,TRBJ2-7,-
CASSLDQGANTGELFF,TGCGCCAGCAGCTTGGACCAGGGGGCAAACACCGGGGAGCTGTTTTTT,TRBV5-1,TRBD1,TRBJ2-2,-
CASSYQGAVAFF,TGTGCCAGCAGTTACCAGGGGGCGGTGGCTTTCTTT,TRBV28,TRBD1,TRBJ1-1,few
CATAGRADTSYEQYF,TGTGCCACCGCCGGCCGTGCGGACACCTCCTACGAGCAGTACTTC,TRBV19,-,TRBJ2-7,-
CASKLAGGTYEQYF,TGTGCCAGCAAACTAGCGGGAGGAACCTACGAGCAGTACTTC,TRBV7-2,TRBD2,TRBJ2-7,-
CASRRRGATSDTDTQYF,TGCGCCAGCAGACGGAGAGGTGCGACTAGCGACACAGATACGCAGTATTTT,TRBV5-1,TRBD2,TRBJ2-3,-
CSVEGPKNIQYF,TGCAGCGTTGAAGGGCCCAAAAACATTCAGTACTTC,TRBV29-1,-,TRBJ2-4,-
CASSTGGLNSPLHF,TGTGCCAGTAGTACAGGGGGCCTTAATTCACCCCTCCACTTT,TRBV19,TRBD1,TRBJ1-6,-
CASSKSGTGTWPQHF,TGTGCCAGCAGTAAAAGCGGGACAGGAACTTGGCCCCAGCATTTT,TRBV28,TRBD1,TRBJ1-5,-
CASRVVGEGEQFF,TGCGCCAGCAGGGTAGTAGGGGAGGGTGAGCAGTTCTTC,TRBV5-1,TRBD2,TRBJ2-1,-
CATSARTGGSTEAFF,TGTGCCACCAGTGCCCGGACAGGGGGGTCCACTGAAGCTTTCTTT,TRBV24-1,TRBD1,TRBJ1-1,-
CASSLDLYGYTF,TGTGCCAGCAGCTTAGACCTCTATGGCTACACCTTC,TRBV11-2,-,TRBJ1-2,-
CASSLTRTRNTGELFF,TGTGCCAGCAGCTTAACCCGGACTAGAAACACCGGGGAGCTGTTTTTT,TRBV7-3,TRBD2,TRBJ2-2,-
CAWRRRGLGTEAFF,TGTGCCTGGAGACGCAGGGGGTTGGGCACTGAAGCTTTCTTT,TRBV30,TRBD1,TRBJ1-1,-
CASSIGPGQETQYF,TGTGCCAGTAGTATAGGTCCAGGTCAAGAGACCCAGTACTTC,TRBV19,-,TRBJ2-5,-
CASSQGQGVGNQPQHF,TGTGCCAGCAGCCAGGGACAGGGTGTGGGCAATCAGCCCCAGCATTTT,TRBV5-8,TRBD1,TRBJ1-5,-
CAWSSGIYGYTF,TGTGCCTGGAGTTCAGGGATCTATGGCTACACCTTC,TRBV30,-,TRBJ1-2,-
CASSSLQGLGMNTEAFF,TGTGCCAGCAGCAGTCTACAGGGGTTGGGGATGAACACTGAAGCTTTCTTT,TRBV27,TRBD1,TRBJ1-1,-
CASSYFRQGSNTEAFF,TGTGCCAGCAGTTACTTTAGACAGGGATCGAACACTGAAGCTTTCTTT,TRBV6-5,TRBD1,TRBJ1-1,-
CASSPDRVRTDTQYF,TGTGCCAGCAGCCCGGACAGGGTTCGAACAGATACGCAGTATTTT,TRBV3-1/TRBV3-2,TRBD1,TRBJ2-3,-
CASSDGTGVSYEQYF,TGTGCCAGCAGCGACGGGACAGGGGTCTCCTACGAGCAGTACTTC,TRBV28,TRBD1,TRBJ2-7,-
CASSFLGPGIYGYTF,TGTGCCAGCAGTTTTCTCGGTCCGGGGATCTACGGCTACACCTTC,TRBV28,-,TRBJ1-2,-
CASSSLAGVTEQFF,TGTGCCAGCAGTTCCCTAGCGGGAGTAACTGAGCAGTTCTTC,TRBV27,TRBD2,TRBJ2-1,-
CATSRDHVGTYEQYF,TGTGCCACCAGCAGAGATCATGTCGGGACCTACGAGCAGTACTTC,TRBV15,-,TRBJ2-7,-